This entry describes one T cell receptor beta chain. Its specificity is not known. The data were obtained in a study of T cells in localized non-small cell lung cancer. Study-level results: Multi-region tumor sequencing was not done, so intratumor heterogeneity could not be excluded. Overall survival was longer when the density of T cells in the blood was higher. Paired adjacent lung recovered a median about 60 of the top 100 tumor clones. The greatest T cell clonality was found in uninvolved adjacent lung (higher than in tumor).

With V trimmed by 5 bases and J by 0 bases, 2 bases remained unmatched. The CDR3 spans 15 residues. Germline CDR1 reads LNHDA; CDR2 reads SQIVND (reference sequence). Clones were read by immunoSEQ multiplex PCR, and TCRdb kept only the in-frame ones, dropping some. The data contain under 20,000 clones, 70% to 90% of them singletons. The TCR originated in a male donor aged 60 or older with stage II lung adenocarcinoma. The sequencing used peripheral blood mononuclear cells, collected before any cancer treatment. The rearrangement uses TRBV19 and TRBJ2-1; 9 positions match TRBD2. The CDR3 loop reads CASSVSGGSYNEQFF. CDR3 coding DNA: TGTGCCAGTAGTGTTAGCGGGGGCTCCTACAATGAGCAGTTCTTC. Filled out from reference TRBV19 and TRBJ2-1, the complete variable domain reads DGGITQSPKYLFRKEGQNVTLSCEQNLNHDAMYWYRQDPGQGLRLIYYSQIVNDFQKGDIAEGYSVSREKKESFPLTVTSAQKNPTAFYLCASSVSGGSYNEQFFGPGTRLTVL.